This TCR beta chain was captured in a study of blood T cell repertoires in COVID-19. At the level of the study: Specimens from acute and convalescent COVID-19 originated in the United States, Italy and Spain. T cells, B-cell-depleted T cells, or PBMCs supplied cDNA or gDNA.

Trimming took off 1 base at V and 4 bases at J, with 10 bases between the two ends. The CDR3 has 14 amino acids. Germline assignment: CDR1 LNHDA and CDR2 SQIVND (reference sequence). Source study methods: Amplification with reference gene primers provided the estimates of nucleated cell counts. The assay was immunoSEQ multiplex PCR, and TCRdb's table has in-frame clones only and misses some. That table supplies the V and J calls and clone size; D and trimming were determined from the DNA. The sample has 200,000 to 300,000 clones; 70% to 90% are singletons. Sequencing was performed on peripheral blood. The receptor's source is a human donor in a cohort sampled during active COVID-19. This chain connects TRBV19 to TRBJ1-1; unclear D gene. CDR3 in amino acids: CASSIAEWATEAFF. The DNA of the CDR3 is TGTGCCAGTAGTATAGCAGAGTGGGCCACTGAAGCTTTCTTT.